This T cell receptor beta chain emerged from a study of human T cells and chemical hapten exposure. Study-wide background: Patch testing was performed with 0.01% DPC on the upper back, with reading at 6 days. Patients, mostly women, had alopecia areata, alopecia totalis or alopecia universalis.

Study findings and constraints: TCRs at a frequency above 1 in 1000 stayed unchanged with DPC sensitization.

MiXCR, run by TCRdb on the RACE reads, gives a single entry per CDR3 protein. The sample has around 120,000 distinct CDR3 sequences; around 13% are singletons. Documented time point: patch test 1, 2 weeks after DPC sensitization. Described treatment: therapeutic diphenylcyclopropenone sensitization with weekly scalp DPC. Unfractionated whole blood yielded the extracted total RNA. This clonotype has a handful of counts. Antigen specificity is unknown. Germline assignment: CDR1 MNHEY and CDR2 SVGEGT. The length of the CDR3 is 16 residues. V was clipped by 5 bases and J by 2 bases; unmatched bases: 8. This chain connects TRBV6-2 or TRBV6-3 to TRBJ2-5; 10 positions match TRBD1. The input for sequencing was whole blood, taken in connection with sensitization to the hapten diphenylcyclopropenone (DPC). The sequence came from a man younger than 35 with alopecia areata. Some clones in this sample may be carry-over from other donors' samples. CDR3: CASSRRGTGEQETQYF. The CDR3 DNA reads TGTGCCAGCAGTAGAAGAGGGACAGGGGAACAAGAGACCCAGTACTTC.